This is a list of T cell receptor beta chains from one sample in a study of OX40 agonist ivuxolimab in advanced cancers. Sequenced by immunoSEQ multiplex PCR; TCRdb stores in-frame clones only, minus some. Among some 37,000 clones listed, around 80% were seen once. The sequenced sample was CD4+ or CD8+ T cells sorted from blood, obtained in a trial of the OX40 agonist ivuxolimab. Receptors were obtained from an adult with an advanced solid tumor such as melanoma, head and neck, liver or kidney cancer. The CDR3 runs from the conserved cysteine through the conserved F or W. Each record gives: D gene, J gene, clone size, V gene, CDR3 protein, CDR3 DNA. A D gene is named only where the DNA matches it firmly. For some rows the clone size is stated as once, few or many, or as a class when expanded; others skip it.

d_call: -
j_call: TRBJ1-4
clone_size: -
v_call: TRBV5-8
cdr3_aa: CASRNWREKLFF
cdr3_nt: TGTGCCAGCAGAAATTGGCGTGAAAAACTGTTTTTT

d_call: -
j_call: TRBJ1-3
clone_size: -
v_call: TRBV30
cdr3_aa: CAWSDGTSGNTIYF
cdr3_nt: TGTGCCTGGAGTGATGGGACATCTGGAAACACCATATATTTT

d_call: TRBD1
j_call: TRBJ1-2
clone_size: -
v_call: TRBV28
cdr3_aa: CASRRTGGENYGYTF
cdr3_nt: TGTGCCAGCAGGAGGACAGGGGGTGAAAACTATGGCTACACCTTC

d_call: -
j_call: TRBJ2-1
clone_size: -
v_call: TRBV5-4
cdr3_aa: CAGTTNNEQFF
cdr3_nt: TGTGCCGGAACAACCAACAATGAGCAGTTCTTC

d_call: -
j_call: TRBJ1-6
clone_size: -
v_call: TRBV19
cdr3_aa: CASSIRRSRNSPLHF
cdr3_nt: TGTGCCAGTAGTATCCGGCGAAGCAGGAATTCACCCCTCCACTTT

d_call: -
j_call: TRBJ1-2
clone_size: -
v_call: TRBV2
cdr3_aa: CASVTTGTYGYTF
cdr3_nt: TGTGCCAGCGTCACCACAGGGACCTATGGCTACACCTTC

d_call: TRBD1
j_call: TRBJ2-3
clone_size: few
v_call: TRBV6-1
cdr3_aa: CASSPQGGTQYF
cdr3_nt: TGTGCCAGCAGCCCACAGGGGGGTACGCAGTATTTT

d_call: -
j_call: TRBJ1-6
clone_size: few
v_call: TRBV2
cdr3_aa: CASRRDGSYNSPLHF
cdr3_nt: TGTGCCAGCAGGAGGGACGGGAGCTATAATTCACCCCTCCACTTT

d_call: TRBD1
j_call: TRBJ2-2
clone_size: -
v_call: TRBV6-5
cdr3_aa: CASSLGQGADTGELFF
cdr3_nt: TGTGCCAGCAGTTTAGGACAGGGAGCGGACACCGGGGAGCTGTTTTTT

d_call: -
j_call: TRBJ2-5
clone_size: -
v_call: TRBV21-1
cdr3_aa: CASSSLDPGTGTQETQYF
cdr3_nt: TGTGCCAGCAGCAGCCTAGACCCCGGGACAGGGACCCAAGAGACCCAGTACTTC

d_call: TRBD1
j_call: TRBJ2-2
clone_size: -
v_call: TRBV7-6
cdr3_aa: CASSLTGGGTGELFF
cdr3_nt: TGTGCCAGCAGCTTAACAGGGGGCGGGACCGGGGAGCTGTTTTTT